This TCR beta chain appears in the sequencing data of a study of T cells in narcolepsy. Study overall: Patients with NT1 or NT2 and healthy control donors were enrolled.

Study results and limitations: In some patient and control memory CD4+ samples, autoreactive clones were absent. Autoreactive HCRT-specific and TRIB2-specific clonotypes were marked in same-patient CSF-versus-blood CD4+ comparisons.

In germline, CDR1 is MNHEY, CDR2 SVGAGI. With 8 bases removed from V and 2 bases from J, the gap between germline ends came to 9 bases. This CDR3 has 12 residues. Produced via immunoSEQ multiplex PCR; TCRdb's table is partial and in-frame only. The table records more than 9,500 clones, over 90% of them present only once. A note on this clone: Its specificity is unknown.

Material: CD45RA- memory CD4+ T cells from PBMCs. The receptor was derived from a human donor with narcolepsy. This chain links TRBV6-5 with TRBJ1-2; maybe TRBD1 (6 bases). CDR3 loop: CASRTVNYGYTF. In nucleotides, the CDR3 is TGTGCCAGCCGGACAGTGAACTATGGCTACACCTTC.